This TCR beta chain was found in a study of CD8+CD57+ T cells in acquired aplastic anemia. This clonotype showed up many times. The antigen is unknown. Genomic DNA provided the template from which TCR beta VDJ and CDR3 profiles were obtained. TCRdb analysed the reads with MiXCR anew, one entry per CDR3 protein. The data show around 170,000 distinct CDR3 sequences, with approximately 51% seen just once and 3% to 4% held by the top ten. By flow cytometry, patients selected for sequencing had shown an expansion of CD8+CD57+ cells. The patients, all of them, had severe acquired aplastic anemia. Study-wide points: Controls and patients did not differ significantly in CD8+ Simpson's diversity.

Per germline, CDR1 SGDLS and CDR2 YYNGEE. The CDR3 covers 15 residues. Trimming shortened V by 0 bases and J by 6 bases, and 13 bases separated the two germline ends. Sequencing used sorted CD4+, CD8+, or CD8+CD57+ T cells (not recorded which) from PBMCs. This sequence originates from a human donor with aplastic anemia. V gene TRBV9 combines with J gene TRBJ2-1; D unresolved. CDR3 in DNA: TGTGCCAGCAGCGTAGGTAGCTCGACCTTCAATGAGCAGTTCTTC. This gives the protein CASSVGSSTFNEQFF.